Below are 11 T cell receptor beta chains sequenced from a single sample in a study of blood T cell repertoires in COVID-19. Sequenced by immunoSEQ multiplex PCR; TCRdb stores in-frame clones only, minus some. The sample includes about 110,000 clones, roughly 70% of them seen just once. The source material was peripheral blood. The receptors shown here come from a woman aged 40 to 49 with acute or convalescent COVID-19.

The chain combines TRBV11-3 with TRBJ2-3; TRBD2 is a possible D gene (6 bases). Germline loops: CDR1 SGHNT, CDR2 YENEEA. The ends were cut back, 5 bases at V and 1 base at J, with 13 bases in the middle. The length of the CDR3 is 15 residues. CDR3 DNA: TGTGCCAGCAGCCCGCGGGGTCGGGGCACAGATACGCAGTATTTT. Translated: CASSPRGRGTDTQYF.

The genes are TRBV10-2 and TRBJ2-7, with 8 positions matching TRBD1. The CDR3 has 13 amino acids. Germline assignment: CDR1 WSHSY and CDR2 SAAADI. The V and J ends lost 8 bases and 2 bases, in that order; junction bases with no gene match: 5. The CDR3 nucleotides read TGCGCCAGCCAGGGACAGGCTACCTACGAGCAGTACTTC. Translating gives CASQGQATYEQYF.

The rearrangement joins TRBV29-1 to TRBJ2-5, with TRBD1 matching over 11 bases. V lost 3 bases, J lost 8 bases, and 2 bases stayed unmatched. CDR3 length: 12 residues. In germline, CDR1 is SQVTM, CDR2 ANQGSEA. The CDR3 sequence: CSVEGQGGTQYF. CDR3 sequence (DNA): TGCAGCGTTGAGGGACAGGGGGGTACCCAGTACTTC.

This chain joins TRBV9 and TRBJ1-3, with D possibly TRBD1 on 5 matching bases. Per germline, CDR1 SGDLS and CDR2 YYNGEE. The CDR3 loop spans 15 amino acids. Trimming left V 0 bases short and J 4 bases short, with 11 bases between. Written as DNA, the CDR3 is TGTGCCAGCAGCGTAGATGTAGGGGTGGGAAACACCATATATTTT. Its protein product is CASSVDVGVGNTIYF.

Only a few counts were recorded for this clone. This chain links TRBV10-2 with TRBJ2-1, with TRBD2 matching 10 bases. J was trimmed by 6 bases and V by 5 bases; bases with no gene match: 4. Per germline, CDR1 WSHSY and CDR2 SAAADI. CDR3 length: 14 residues. DNA of the CDR3: TGCGCCAGCAGTATAGTAGCGGGGGGCAATGAGCAGTTCTTC. Translation gives CASSIVAGGNEQFF.

This chain connects TRBV5-1 to TRBJ1-4; the match to TRBD1 covers 10 bases. Germline lookup yields CDR1 SGHRS and CDR2 YFSETQ. V lost 4 bases, J lost 5 bases, and 5 bases stayed unmatched. The CDR3 covers 15 residues. Here the CDR3 reads CASSRPDRGNEKLFF. CDR3 in DNA: TGCGCCAGCAGCCGACCGGACAGGGGGAATGAAAAACTGTTTTTT.

For this clone: Other DNA sequences in this specimen translate into the identical CDR3. This chain connects TRBV3-1 (or the pseudogene TRBV3-2) to TRBJ2-5; D unresolved. The CDR3 spans 12 residues. Trimming pared 4 bases from V and 1 base from J, leaving 4 bases between. Germline CDR1 and CDR2: LGHDT and YNNKEL (reference sequence). As DNA, the CDR3 is TGTGCCAGCAGCCTGGCCCAAGAGACCCAGTACTTC. This sequence encodes CASSLAQETQYF.

This chain connects TRBV29-1 to TRBJ1-2, with unresolved D. Per germline, CDR1 SQVTM and CDR2 ANQGSEA. Trimming pared 0 bases from V and 0 bases from J, leaving 17 bases between. The CDR3 runs 17 residues. The CDR3 region has the DNA TGCAGCGTTGAAGATGGCCTCCGGGAGATAGCTAACTATGGCTACACCTTC. This encodes CSVEDGLREIANYGYTF.

The chain links TRBV9 to TRBJ1-1; no clear D gene. The CDR3 has 15 amino acids. Germline V gene sequence: CDR1 SGDLS, CDR2 YYNGEE. Trimming removed 0 bases from V and 2 bases from J, with 11 bases in between. The CDR3 coding sequence is TGTGCCAGCAGCGTAGACCCACTCCCTAACACTGAAGCTTTCTTT. It specifies CASSVDPLPNTEAFF.

The V call is TRBV9, the J call TRBJ2-1, with 9 bases matching TRBD2. Germline V lookup: CDR1 SGDLS, CDR2 YYNGEE. This CDR3 contains 15 residues. V dropped 1 base and J dropped 6; count of bases not matched to a gene: 5. DNA for the CDR3: TGTGCCAGCAGCGTAACCAGCGGGGGGATCAATGAGCAGTTCTTC. This encodes CASSVTSGGINEQFF.

V and J are TRBV18 and TRBJ2-1; TRBD1 is a possible D gene (6 bases). Germline V gives CDR1 KGHSH, CDR2 LQKENI. Trimming took off 0 bases at V and 5 bases at J, with 23 bases between the two ends. This CDR3 contains 19 residues. The chain's CDR3 is CASSPPGQGLYLINNEQFF. CDR3 coding DNA: TGTGCCAGCTCACCACCGGGTCAGGGGCTCTACCTGATAAACAATGAGCAGTTCTTC. Full variable domain (outside the CDR3, taken from reference TRBV18 and TRBJ2-1): NAGVMQNPRHLVRRRGQEARLRCSPMKGHSHVYWYRQLPEEGLKFMVYLQKENIIDESGMPKERFSAEFPKEGPSILRIQQVVRGDSAAYFCASSPPGQGLYLINNEQFFGPGTRLTVL.